This record covers a single T cell receptor beta chain. Authors' analysis steps: Estimates of nucleated cell counts were drawn from the amplification of reference gene primers. Some clones are missing from TCRdb's copy, which holds only in-frame ones; the method was immunoSEQ multiplex PCR. The D gene and trimming were derived from the DNA, and the V and J assignments and clone size from that table. The sample has 160,000 or so clones, roughly 90% seen once; the top ten hold roughly a sixth. This record belongs to a study of blood T cell repertoires in COVID-19. Study information: Acute and convalescent COVID-19 specimens originated in the United States, Italy and Spain.

CDR1 and CDR2 (germline): LGHDT, YNNKEL (reference sequence). The CDR3 sequence is 13 residues long. The V gene lost 4 bases and the J gene lost 7 bases, with 13 bases spanning the gap. This receptor was identified in a man aged 60-69 years with active or convalescent COVID-19. The chain has TRBV3-1 (or the pseudogene TRBV3-2) and TRBJ1-2, with a tentative D call TRBD1 (6 bases). Sequencing was done on a sample of peripheral blood. CDR3 region: CASSRQGTGGYTF. Here the CDR3 DNA reads TGTGCCAGCAGCCGTCAGGGGACGGGTGGCTACACCTTC.